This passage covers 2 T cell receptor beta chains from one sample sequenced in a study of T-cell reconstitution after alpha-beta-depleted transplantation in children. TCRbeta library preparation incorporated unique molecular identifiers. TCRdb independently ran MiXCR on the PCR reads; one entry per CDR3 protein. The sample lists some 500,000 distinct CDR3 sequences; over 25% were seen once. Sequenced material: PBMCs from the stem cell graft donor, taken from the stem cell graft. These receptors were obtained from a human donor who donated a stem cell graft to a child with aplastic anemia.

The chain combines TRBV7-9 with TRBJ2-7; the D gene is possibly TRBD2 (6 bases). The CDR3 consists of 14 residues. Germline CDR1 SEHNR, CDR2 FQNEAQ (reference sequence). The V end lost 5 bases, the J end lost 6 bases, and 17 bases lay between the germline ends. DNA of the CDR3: TGTGCCAGCAGCCCGCGGGATCTATGGGGCGAGCAGTACTTC. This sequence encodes CASSPRDLWGEQYF.

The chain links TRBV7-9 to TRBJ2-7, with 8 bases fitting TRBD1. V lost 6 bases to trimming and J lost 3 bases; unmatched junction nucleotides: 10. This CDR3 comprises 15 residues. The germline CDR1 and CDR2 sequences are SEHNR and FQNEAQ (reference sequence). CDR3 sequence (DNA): TGTGCCAGCAGTGATCGTAGGACAGGGAGCTACGAGCAGTACTTC. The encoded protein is CASSDRRTGSYEQYF.